One T cell receptor beta chain is described in this entry. The CDR3 loop spans 12 amino acids. The germline gives CDR1 SGHDN, CDR2 FVKESK. Trimming cost V 0 bases and J 7 bases, with 5 bases left between them. Noted time point: newly diagnosed GD, antithyroid drugs for less than 3 months. From RNA extracted from PBMCs, the TCR library was made. The source of the patients was an endocrinology department in Xi'an, China. The data stem from a study of regulatory T cells in long-lasting Graves disease. Construction of TCR beta libraries relied on iRepertoire HTBI primers and on Arm-PCR targeting CDR3 regions. TCRdb processed the multiplex PCR reads anew with MiXCR; each CDR3 protein has one entry. The table lists 500,000 or so distinct CDR3 sequences, roughly 15% of them singletons. The same sample was also used in a study of T cells in Graves' hyperthyroidism and ophthalmopathy.

This sample comprised peripheral blood mononuclear cells (PBMCs), obtained at new diagnosis, from a patient treated with antithyroid drugs. The origin of this receptor is a woman aged 35-60 years with Graves disease. The rearrangement joins TRBV14 to TRBJ2-3; D unresolved. DNA of the CDR3: TGTGCCAGCAGCCAAGATCGAAATACGCAGTATTTT. Translating it yields CASSQDRNTQYF. Looking up the rest from reference TRBV14 and TRBJ2-3 gives the full variable domain: EAGVTQFPSHSVIEKGQTVTLRCDPISGHDNLYWYRRVMGKEIKFLLHFVKESKQDESGMPNNRFLAERTGGTYSTLKVQPAELEDSGVYFCASSQDRNTQYFGPGTRLTVL.